This T cell receptor (beta chain) originates from a study of cytomegalovirus exposure and HLA in healthy donors. Findings and caveats of the study: Apparent HLA restriction characterized most CMV-associated TCR beta chains in a later analysis. Based on reports, TCR beta sequences accurately predicted HLA-A and HLA-B alleles for most subjects.

The CDR3 sequence is 17 residues long. Trimming cost V 1 base and J 5 bases, with 20 bases left between them. Germline V gene lookup returns CDR1 KGHSH and CDR2 LQKENI. Notes on this clone: Its specificity is unknown.

Researchers ran the PCR with 60 Vbeta and 13 Jbeta primers. Here immunoSEQ multiplex PCR was the method, and the copy in TCRdb shows in-frame clones only, minus some. The sample holds under 200,000 clones; 80% to 90% are singletons and the top ten take almost 9.5%. Sequenced input: PBMCs. This receptor was obtained from a man between 18 and 35 years old in good health and CMV-seropositive. The chain combines TRBV18 with TRBJ1-1; D is uncertain. The CDR3 here is CASSPLSGRQSGTEAFF. The CDR3, as DNA: TGTGCCAGCTCACCACTTTCCGGCAGGCAAAGTGGAACTGAAGCTTTCTTT.